The 31 T cell receptor beta chains reported below all come from one sample, sequenced in a study of blood T cell repertoires in COVID-19. The protocol was immunoSEQ multiplex PCR, while the TCRdb copy is restricted to in-frame clones and leaves out a portion. The sample has over 200,000 clones, 83% seen once. Sequencing input: peripheral blood. All receptors derive from a man in his forties with active or convalescent COVID-19.

This clone was counted between two and nine times. The chain joins TRBV11-2 to TRBJ2-7; 8 nucleotides align to TRBD1. V dropped 5 bases and J dropped 5; count of bases not matched to a gene: 8. The V gene's germline CDR1 is SGHAT and CDR2 FQNNGV. CDR3 length: 14 residues. The CDR3 DNA reads as TGTGCCAGCAGCACACAAGACAGGGGCAACGAGCAGTACTTC. Translated, it gives CASSTQDRGNEQYF.

The chain recombines TRBV6-2 or TRBV6-3 with TRBJ2-2; D is uncertain. The CDR3 spans 15 residues. Trimming shortened V by 2 bases and J by 4 bases, and 11 bases separated the two germline ends. Germline CDR1 MNHEY, CDR2 SVGEGT. DNA of the CDR3: TGTGCCAGCAGTTACGTTGGGCCGGCCACCGGGGAGCTGTTTTTT. The encoded protein is CASSYVGPATGELFF.

The rearrangement links TRBV5-4 to TRBJ2-5; D unclear. V was shortened by 1 base and J by 2 bases, with 3 bases between the two germline ends. This CDR3 is 12 amino acids long. In germline, CDR1 is SGHNT, CDR2 YYREEE (reference sequence). CDR3 in DNA: TGTGCCAGCAGCTTGTCTCAAGAGACCCAGTACTTC. Its translation: CASSLSQETQYF.

The rearrangement joins TRBV2 to TRBJ2-1; no firm D call. The length of the CDR3 is 12 residues. Per the germline V gene, CDR1 is SNHLY and CDR2 is FYNNEI. Between the trimmed V and J ends, which lost 4 bases and 7 bases, there was a span of 8 bases. CDR3 DNA sequence: TGTGCCAGCAGTGTAGATCGGAATGAGCAGTTCTTC. It translates to CASSVDRNEQFF.

The chain combines TRBV3-1 (or the pseudogene TRBV3-2) with TRBJ1-4; D possibly corresponds to TRBD1 (6 bases). The CDR3 sequence is 14 residues long. Trimming shortened V by 4 bases and J by 8 bases, and 14 bases separated the two germline ends. CDR1 and CDR2 (germline): LGHDT, YNNKEL (reference sequence). As DNA, the CDR3 is TGTGCCAGCAGCCGCAGGGGCGGCGGCGAAAAACTGTTTTTT. Translating gives CASSRRGGGEKLFF.

V usage is TRBV27 and J usage is TRBJ1-2; D is uncertain. The V end lost 4 bases, the J end lost 4 bases, and 19 bases lay between the germline ends. The germline CDR1 and CDR2 sequences are MNHEY and SMNVEV (reference sequence). This CDR3 has 16 amino acids. CDR3 nucleotide sequence: TGTGCCAGCAGTTCGATAAGAGCGGGGTCCCCCTATGGCTACACCTTC. Protein sequence: CASSSIRAGSPYGYTF.

The V gene is TRBV6-5, the J gene TRBJ1-3; 9 nucleotides line up with TRBD1. Germline V gene data show CDR1 as MNHEY and CDR2 as SVGAGI. The J segment lost 2 bases and the V segment lost 5 bases, leaving 4 bases of the junction unmatched. The CDR3 loop spans 15 amino acids. The CDR3 coding sequence is TGTGCCAGCAGTCGCACAGGGGGCGCTGGAAACACCATATATTTT. Translating gives CASSRTGGAGNTIYF.

The chain combines TRBV18 with TRBJ1-5, with D perhaps TRBD1 (6 bases). The V end was cut by 6 bases, the J end by 4 bases, with 10 bases between. The CDR3 runs 13 residues. The germline V gene encodes CDR1 KGHSH and CDR2 LQKENI. The CDR3 region is CASSRQENQPQHF. Here the CDR3 DNA reads TGTGCCAGCTCCCGACAGGAGAATCAGCCCCAGCATTTT.

The genes are TRBV30 and TRBJ1-2, with 10 nucleotides matching TRBD1. This CDR3 comprises 14 residues. The ends lost 4 bases at V and 2 bases at J; junction bases unmatched: 4. CDR1 is GTSNPN, CDR2 SVGIG, per germline (reference sequence). CDR3 protein: CAWTAGQGNYGYTF. The CDR3 DNA is TGTGCCTGGACGGCGGGACAGGGGAACTATGGCTACACCTTC. The entire variable domain, with the rest obtained from reference TRBV30 and TRBJ1-2, is as follows: SQTIHQWPATLVQPVGSPLSLECTVEGTSNPNLYWYRQAAGRGLQLLFYSVGIGQISSEVPQNLSASRPQDRQFILSSKKLLLSDSGFYLCAWTAGQGNYGYTFGSGTRLTVV.

The V and J genes are TRBV3-1 (or the pseudogene TRBV3-2) and TRBJ1-1; weak D call: TRBD1 (6 bases). The CDR3 is made up of 13 amino acids. Germline CDR1 LGHDT, CDR2 YNNKEL (reference sequence). V dropped 1 base and J dropped 11 bases, with 14 bases sitting between them. This CDR3 is CASSQADRNVAFF. The CDR3 nucleotides read TGTGCCAGCAGCCAAGCGGACAGAAATGTGGCTTTCTTT.

This clone has a single count. Distinct nucleotide sequences in the sample also encode this CDR3. The rearrangement links TRBV7-2 to TRBJ1-1; 7 bases line up with TRBD1. V lost 3 bases and J lost 1; bases outside the gene matches: 2. The CDR3 consists of 14 residues. CDR1 and CDR2 (germline): SGHTA, FQGNSA. The CDR3: CASSLRTGNTEAFF. Here the CDR3 DNA reads TGTGCCAGCAGCTTGCGGACAGGGAACACTGAAGCTTTCTTT.

This clone was detected a few times. The V and J genes are TRBV19 and TRBJ2-7; the D gene is possibly TRBD2 (6 bases). The CDR3 runs to 19 residues. The germline CDR1 and CDR2 sequences are LNHDA and SQIVND (reference sequence). The V and J ends lost 2 bases and 3 bases respectively, with 26 bases between them. The CDR3 DNA sequence: TGTGCCAGTAGTATAACGGTGGGTAGCGGCATCAAGCTGGACTACGAGCAGTACTTC. It translates to CASSITVGSGIKLDYEQYF.

J is TRBJ2-5 and V is TRBV7-2; the match to TRBD2 covers 11 bases. The V gene end was trimmed by 5 bases and the J gene end by 5 bases; junction bases not matched to a gene: 7. The CDR3 totals 15 residues. The germline CDR1 and CDR2 sequences are SGHTA and FQGNSA. Written as DNA, the CDR3 is TGTGCCAGCAGCCCAGGGACTAGCGGCCCGGAGACCCAGTACTTC. Amino acids: CASSPGTSGPETQYF.

The genes are TRBV18 and TRBJ1-1, with no clear D. Trimming stripped 1 base from V and 4 bases from J, with 10 bases between. CDR1 and CDR2 from the germline V gene are KGHSH and LQKENI. The CDR3 covers 14 residues. The CDR3 DNA reads as TGTGCCAGCTCACCACTGAGGGTTAGCACTGAAGCTTTCTTT. Protein: CASSPLRVSTEAFF.

This chain links TRBV6-1 with TRBJ2-3; TRBD2 matches 15 bases. There are 18 residues in the CDR3. The germline CDR1 and CDR2 sequences are MNHNS and SASEGT. V lost 4 bases to trimming and J lost 4 bases; unmatched junction nucleotides: 9. The CDR3, as DNA: TGTGCCAGCAGTGGGACTAGCGGGAGGGCTCCAGGCCCAGATACGCAGTATTTT. This sequence encodes CASSGTSGRAPGPDTQYF.

About this clone itself: Other DNA sequences in the sample encode the same CDR3. The V call is TRBV19, the J call TRBJ1-1; D gene ambiguous. Trimming shortened V by 2 bases and J by 1 base, and 8 bases separated the two germline ends. Germline assignment: CDR1 LNHDA and CDR2 SQIVND (reference sequence). The CDR3 consists of 14 residues. Here the CDR3 DNA reads TGTGCCAGTAGTATAAGGCAGGCGAACACTGAAGCTTTCTTT. Its translation is CASSIRQANTEAFF.

The chain combines TRBV24-1 with TRBJ1-1; the match to TRBD1 covers 8 bases. V shed 2 bases and J 11 bases; nucleotides not matched to a gene: 3. The CDR3 contains 12 residues. Germline loops: CDR1 KGHDR, CDR2 SFDVKD. The CDR3 protein is CATSDWTGRAFF. The CDR3 DNA follows: TGTGCCACCAGTGATTGGACAGGGCGCGCTTTCTTT.

V usage is TRBV9 and J usage is TRBJ2-1; 10 bases match TRBD2. After removal of 4 bases from V and 5 bases from J, the junction contained 12 bases not matched to a gene. Germline V gene sequence: CDR1 SGDLS, CDR2 YYNGEE. This CDR3 comprises 17 residues. The CDR3 region has the DNA TGTGCCAGCAGCCCCCGAACGGGGAGCGGGAGGGACAATGAGCAGTTCTTC. It codes for CASSPRTGSGRDNEQFF.

This clone was seen a single time. The rearrangement links TRBV5-4 to TRBJ1-2; the D gene is possibly TRBD1 (5 bases). Germline V gene sequence: CDR1 SGHNT, CDR2 YYREEE (reference sequence). This CDR3 region has 13 residues. The V end was cut by 2 bases, the J end by 5 bases, with 10 bases between. CDR3 coding DNA: TGTGCCAGCAGCTTATTAGGGGATTATGGCTACACCTTC. Its translation is CASSLLGDYGYTF.

This chain connects TRBV4-1 to TRBJ2-7, with 9 nucleotides matching TRBD2. The CDR3 has 16 amino acids. The V gene's germline CDR1 is MGHRA and CDR2 YSYEKL. J lost 1 base, V lost 5 bases, and 9 bases had no gene match. CDR3 loop: CASSTIAGDRSYEQYF. As DNA, the CDR3 is TGCGCCAGCAGCACTATAGCGGGGGATCGGTCCTACGAGCAGTACTTC.

The chain combines TRBV6-5 with TRBJ1-2, with a weak D call TRBD1 (6 bases). The V gene's germline CDR1 is MNHEY and CDR2 SVGAGI. The CDR3 is 14 residues long. V lost 3 bases to trimming and J lost 4 bases, with 12 bases between them. The CDR3 sequence is CASSYFRDIYGYTF. The CDR3 DNA reads as TGTGCCAGCAGTTATTTCCGGGACATCTATGGCTACACCTTC.

The J gene is TRBJ1-1, the V gene TRBV5-1; D is undetermined. The CDR3 spans 13 residues. Germline loops: CDR1 SGHRS, CDR2 YFSETQ. Between the trimmed V and J ends, which lost 4 bases and 0 bases, there was a span of 7 bases. CDR3 residues: CASSKTVNTEAFF. The CDR3 region has the DNA TGCGCCAGCAGCAAAACAGTGAACACTGAAGCTTTCTTT.

V gene TRBV5-1 combines with J gene TRBJ2-7, with TRBD1 matching over 7 bases. In germline, CDR1 is SGHRS, CDR2 YFSETQ. V was clipped by 4 bases and J by 2 bases; unmatched bases: 9. The CDR3 runs 15 residues. The CDR3 region has the DNA TGCGCCAGCAGCATAACCCCGGACAGGCCCTACGAGCAGTACTTC. Protein: CASSITPDRPYEQYF.

The gene calls are TRBV7-9 and TRBJ1-2; D not certain. CDR1 and CDR2 (germline): SEHNR, FQNEAQ (reference sequence). The V end was cut by 7 bases, the J end by 4 bases, with 13 bases between. The CDR3 runs 13 residues. This chain's CDR3 is CASTQEASYGYTF. The CDR3 coding sequence is TGTGCCAGCACCCAAGAAGCTTCCTATGGCTACACCTTC.

The chain has TRBV5-1 and TRBJ1-6, with TRBD1 matching 8 bases. Germline V gene sequence: CDR1 SGHRS, CDR2 YFSETQ. CDR3 length: 17 residues. J lost 0 bases, V lost 5 bases, and 7 bases had no gene match. CDR3 in DNA: TGCGCCAGCAGGGGACAGGCCCTGAGCTCCTATAATTCACCCCTCCACTTT. The encoded protein is CASRGQALSSYNSPLHF.

The chain employs TRBV9 and TRBJ2-7, with D possibly TRBD2 on 5 matching bases. Germline assignment: CDR1 SGDLS and CDR2 YYNGEE. The CDR3 is 15 residues long. Trimming took 0 bases from V and 2 from J, leaving 12 bases between them. CDR3 in amino acids: CASSVGGSIPYEQYF. The CDR3 DNA reads as TGTGCCAGCAGCGTAGGCGGGTCCATACCCTACGAGCAGTACTTC.

The rearrangement joins TRBV12-3 or TRBV12-4 to TRBJ2-1, with 10 bases fitting TRBD1. The V and J ends lost 4 bases and 9 bases, in that order; junction bases with no gene match: 3. The CDR3 has 13 residues. This CDR3 reads CASSWGQGSEQFF. The CDR3 nucleotides read TGTGCCAGCAGTTGGGGACAGGGGAGTGAGCAGTTCTTC.

This chain connects TRBV2 to TRBJ1-1; D remains unclear. V was trimmed by 5 bases and J by 1 base, leaving 14 bases between them. The germline gives CDR1 SNHLY, CDR2 FYNNEI. This CDR3 comprises 15 residues. The CDR3 DNA reads TGTGCCAGCAGTTGGCTGGGGAGTCGGAACACTGAAGCTTTCTTT. Its translation: CASSWLGSRNTEAFF.

The V and J genes are TRBV7-8 and TRBJ2-1, with TRBD2 matching over 8 bases. The CDR3 length is 15 residues. V was pared by 5 bases and J by 5 bases, with 8 bases of the junction left unmatched. Germline CDR1 and CDR2: SGHVS and FQNEAQ. The CDR3 DNA is TGTGCCAGCAGCCTCGGGACTAGTTGGGACAATGAGCAGTTCTTC. Translating it yields CASSLGTSWDNEQFF.

The chain is built from TRBV12-3 or TRBV12-4 and TRBJ1-2; D possibly corresponds to TRBD1 (6 bases). The CDR3 has 12 amino acids. V was trimmed by 8 bases and J by 6 bases, leaving 13 bases between them. The CDR3 DNA reads TGTGCCAGCGGCCACAGGGCCGATGGCTACACCTTC. This sequence encodes CASGHRADGYTF.

CDR3 loop: CASSPSTGHNYGYTF. CDR3 nucleotides: TGTGCCAGCTCACCATCGACAGGTCATAACTATGGCTACACCTTC. The V call is TRBV18, the J call TRBJ1-2, with a weak D call TRBD1 (6 bases). Germline assignment: CDR1 KGHSH and CDR2 LQKENI. Deletions cut 2 bases from V and 1 base from J, with 11 bases between. The CDR3 consists of 15 residues.